This T cell receptor beta chain was captured by sequencing in a study of blood T cell repertoires in COVID-19. Germline V lookup: CDR1 KGHSH, CDR2 LQKENI. The CDR3 covers 14 residues. V was shortened by 1 base and J by 5 bases, with 11 bases between the two germline ends. In this sample, this clone turned up once. Here immunoSEQ multiplex PCR was the method, and the copy in TCRdb shows in-frame clones only, minus some. The repertoire consists of 200,000 or so clones, with roughly 80% occurring once and the leading ten covering roughly a tenth. The sequence came from a woman of 80 years or more with acute or convalescent COVID-19. This chain connects TRBV18 to TRBJ1-1; no reliable D call. Material for sequencing was peripheral blood. This chain's CDR3 is CASSPLGKQTEAFF. The CDR3 nucleotides read TGTGCCAGCTCACCACTGGGCAAACAGACTGAAGCTTTCTTT.